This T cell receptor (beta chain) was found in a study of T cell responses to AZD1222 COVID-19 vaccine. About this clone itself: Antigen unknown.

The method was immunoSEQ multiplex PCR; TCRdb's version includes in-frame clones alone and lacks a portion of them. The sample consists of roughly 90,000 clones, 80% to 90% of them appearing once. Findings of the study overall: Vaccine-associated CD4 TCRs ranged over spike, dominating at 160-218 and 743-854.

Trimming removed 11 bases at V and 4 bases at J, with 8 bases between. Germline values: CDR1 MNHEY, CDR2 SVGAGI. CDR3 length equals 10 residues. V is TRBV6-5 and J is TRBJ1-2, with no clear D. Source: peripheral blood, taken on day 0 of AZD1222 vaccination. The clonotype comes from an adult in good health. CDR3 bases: TGTGCCGCCGGGTCCTATGGCTACACCTTC. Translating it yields CAAGSYGYTF.